This T cell receptor (beta chain) was recovered during a study of blood T cell repertoires in COVID-19. Study overall: The analysed material was cDNA or gDNA that came from T cells, B-cell-depleted T cells, or PBMCs.

Seattle researchers signed up patients amid active infection and tracked them longitudinally. Data came from immunoSEQ multiplex PCR; TCRdb stores just in-frame clones and leaves some out. The table includes 200,000 to 250,000 clones, 85% detected once. The material sequenced was peripheral blood. The sequence came from a man in his forties or fifties with COVID-19, enrolled during active disease.

The CDR3 is CASSPSLQGQGGYTF. CDR3 coding DNA: TGCGCCAGCAGCCCTTCACTTCAGGGTCAGGGTGGCTACACCTTC. The chain links TRBV5-1 to TRBJ1-2, with D tentatively TRBD1 (5 bases). Germline V gene lookup returns CDR1 SGHRS and CDR2 YFSETQ. The CDR3 runs to 15 residues. V was trimmed by 4 bases and J by 7 bases, leaving 20 bases between them.